What follows are 9 T cell receptor beta chains derived from one specimen sequenced in a study of PD-1 blockade in classical Hodgkin lymphoma. Sequenced by immunoSEQ multiplex PCR; TCRdb stores in-frame clones only, minus some. Of 95,000 to 100,000 clones listed, roughly 91% were seen once; the top ten hold 6.5% to 7.5%. Every patient was affected by relapse after autologous stem cell transplantation, while exposure to brentuximab vedotin was not uniform. The sequencing used peripheral blood mononuclear cells (PBMCs), collected before the second cycle of nivolumab. Every receptor here comes from a human donor with classical Hodgkin lymphoma.

V and J are TRBV4-2 and TRBJ2-7; no definite D call. Per the germline V gene, CDR1 is LGHNA and CDR2 is YNFKEQ. This CDR3 is built from 12 residues. Trimming took 2 bases from V and 7 from J, leaving 9 bases between them. As DNA, the CDR3 is TGTGCCAGCAGCCAACCGCTCGGGGAGCAGTACTTC. As protein: CASSQPLGEQYF.

This chain uses TRBV29-1 with TRBJ2-3; perhaps D is TRBD1 or TRBD2 (5 bases each). Per germline, CDR1 SQVTM and CDR2 ANQGSEA. The CDR3 totals 15 residues. V gave up 5 bases and J gave up 2 bases, with 17 bases separating them. Here the CDR3 reads CSVRMGTIHTDTQYF. The DNA for the CDR3 is TGCAGCGTTCGGATGGGGACCATACACACAGATACGCAGTATTTT.

The chain links TRBV7-2 to TRBJ1-1; D may be TRBD1 (5 bases). This CDR3 has 14 residues. The germline CDR1 and CDR2 sequences are SGHTA and FQGNSA. V was pared by 1 base and J by 6 bases, with 12 bases between. The CDR3, as DNA: TGTGCCAGCAGCTTAGAGGACATCCTGCCTGAAGCTTTCTTT. Protein: CASSLEDILPEAFF.

In its sample, this clone was seen a few times. This chain joins TRBV6-1 and TRBJ1-1; 8 bases are shared with TRBD1. With 6 bases clipped from V and 3 bases from J, the junction kept 15 bases outside the gene matches. Germline lookup yields CDR1 MNHNS and CDR2 SASEGT. The CDR3 totals 17 residues. The CDR3 DNA reads TGTGCCAGCAGGGAAAGGACAGGGATATTTCGGGACACTGAAGCTTTCTTT. Protein sequence: CASRERTGIFRDTEAFF.

The V and J genes are TRBV6-1 and TRBJ1-2, with a possible D match to TRBD1 (5 bases). With 2 bases removed from V and 6 bases from J, the gap between germline ends came to 13 bases. The germline V gene has CDR1 MNHNS and CDR2 SASEGT. This CDR3 contains 14 residues. The CDR3 protein is CASSEPRQMHGYTF. The CDR3 region has the DNA TGTGCCAGCAGTGAACCCAGACAGATGCATGGCTACACCTTC.

The chain is built from TRBV4-2 and TRBJ2-7; D uncertain. From germline, CDR1 is LGHNA and CDR2 YNFKEQ. V was clipped by 1 base and J by 6 bases, with 10 bases between them. The CDR3 length is 13 residues. The CDR3 sequence: CASSQAWNGEQYF. In DNA, the CDR3 is TGTGCCAGCAGCCAAGCCTGGAACGGCGAGCAGTACTTC.

The chain is built from TRBV28 and TRBJ2-3; 15 nucleotides match TRBD2. The J segment lost 6 bases and the V segment lost 1 base, leaving 2 bases of the junction unmatched. CDR1 and CDR2 from the germline V gene are MDHEN and SYDVKM. The CDR3 sequence is 16 residues long. The CDR3 DNA follows: TGTGCCAGCAGTTTATTAGGGACTAGCGGGGGGGATACGCAGTATTTT. It specifies CASSLLGTSGGDTQYF.

The chain joins TRBV19 to TRBJ1-5, with D unresolved. There are 14 residues in the CDR3. Germline V CDR1 and CDR2: LNHDA, SQIVND (reference sequence). Trimming removed 7 bases from V and 0 bases from J, with 10 bases in between. In DNA, the CDR3 is TGTGCCAGTAAGGATCTTTATAGCAATCAGCCCCAGCATTTT. It encodes CASKDLYSNQPQHF.

This chain links TRBV5-4 with TRBJ2-2; 7 bases match TRBD1. V gave up 0 bases and J gave up 8 bases; unmatched junction bases: 4. The germline gives CDR1 SGHNT, CDR2 YYREEE (reference sequence). The length of the CDR3 is 14 residues. This chain's CDR3 is CASSLEQGKGELFF. Written as DNA, the CDR3 is TGTGCCAGCAGCTTGGAACAGGGGAAGGGGGAGCTGTTTTTT.